This record covers a single TCR beta chain. Antigen specificity is unknown. The sample originates from a study of OX40 agonist ivuxolimab in advanced cancers. Study-wide results and limits: CD8+ T cells (on average) carried more expanded clones than CD4+ T cells. Expanded peripheral T cell antigen specificity was not determined.

Patients with a history of autoimmune disease or on systemic immunosuppression were excluded. The CDR3 runs to 17 residues. CDR1 and CDR2 from the germline V gene are MNHEY and SMNVEV (reference sequence). J lost 0 bases, V lost 6 bases, and 12 bases had no gene match. The table came from immunoSEQ multiplex PCR; TCRdb's copy has only in-frame clones and leaves some out. The table lists over 8,500 clones, around 79% of them singletons. V usage is TRBV27 and J usage is TRBJ2-3; 7 nucleotides line up with TRBD2. The sequencing here drew on CD4+ or CD8+ T cells sorted from blood, taken in a trial of the OX40 agonist ivuxolimab. The TCR sequence derives from an adult with an advanced solid tumor such as melanoma, head and neck, liver or kidney cancer. CDR3 loop: CASSRDAGRSSTDTQYF. CDR3 nucleotides: TGTGCCAGCAGCCGGGACGCCGGGAGGTCTAGCACAGATACGCAGTATTTT.